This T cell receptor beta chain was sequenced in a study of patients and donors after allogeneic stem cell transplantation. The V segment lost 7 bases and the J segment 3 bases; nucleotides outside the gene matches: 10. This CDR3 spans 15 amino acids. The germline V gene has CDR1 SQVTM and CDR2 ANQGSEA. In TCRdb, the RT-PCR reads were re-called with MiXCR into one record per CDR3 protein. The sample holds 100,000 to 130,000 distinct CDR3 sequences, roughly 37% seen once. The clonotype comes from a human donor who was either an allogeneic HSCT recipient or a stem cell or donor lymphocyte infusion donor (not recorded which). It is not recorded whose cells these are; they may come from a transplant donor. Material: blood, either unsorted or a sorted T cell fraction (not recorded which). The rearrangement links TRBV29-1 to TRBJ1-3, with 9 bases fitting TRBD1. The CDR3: CSAHSGQGDGNTIYF. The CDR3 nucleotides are TGCAGCGCCCACTCGGGACAGGGCGATGGAAACACCATATATTTT.